Listed here are 2 T cell receptor beta chains from one sample, sequenced in a study of blood T cell repertoires in COVID-19. The data were produced by immunoSEQ multiplex PCR, yet TCRdb's version contains in-frame clones alone and is incomplete. The table includes roughly 90,000 clones, around 80% detected once. Specimen: peripheral blood. These receptors came from a woman older than 75 with active or convalescent COVID-19.

This clone was picked up a small number of times. The J gene is TRBJ2-1, the V gene TRBV7-6, with 9 bases identical to TRBD1. There are 14 residues in the CDR3. CDR1 is SGHVS, CDR2 FNYEAQ, per germline. The V segment lost 5 bases and the J segment 8 bases; nucleotides outside the gene matches: 7. The CDR3 coding sequence is TGTGCCAGCAGCAACCGGGACAGGGTCGATGAGCAGTTCTTC. Its translation: CASSNRDRVDEQFF.

This rearrangement joins TRBV6-6 to TRBJ2-1, with 8 bases identical to TRBD2. Losses at the gene ends were 7 bases for V and 6 bases for J; bases not matched to a gene: 5. This CDR3 spans 13 amino acids. Germline V gene lookup returns CDR1 MNHNY and CDR2 SVGAGI (reference sequence). CDR3 bases: TGTGCCAGCAACCCCGGGACTAGCAATGAGCAGTTCTTC. As protein: CASNPGTSNEQFF.